The 13 T cell receptor beta chains below come from one sample, sequenced in a study of T cells in Graves' hyperthyroidism and ophthalmopathy. TCR beta CDR3 regions were amplified from RNA transcripts. HTBI primers were employed in a first-round RT-PCR of the TCR CDR3. TCRdb reprocessed the multiplex PCR reads via MiXCR and lists one record per CDR3 protein. Counted here are 550,000 to 800,000 distinct CDR3 sequences, around 17% occurring once; the ten biggest clones make up around 8.1%. Material: blood. The receptors originated from a young man with Graves' hyperthyroidism.

This chain uses TRBV30 with TRBJ2-2, with a weak D call TRBD1 (6 bases). Per the germline V gene, CDR1 is GTSNPN and CDR2 is SVGIG (reference sequence). The CDR3 has 16 residues. Trimming pared 3 bases from V and 6 bases from J, leaving 20 bases between. In DNA, the CDR3 is TGTGCCTGGAGGGCCTTACAGGGAATACAGGCCGGGGAGCTGTTTTTT. It is translated as CAWRALQGIQAGELFF.

V is TRBV5-1 and J is TRBJ2-3, with TRBD2 identical over 9 bases. The CDR3 runs 18 residues. The germline V gene has CDR1 SGHRS and CDR2 YFSETQ. Unmatched junction bases numbered 9, after V lost 1 base and J lost 0 bases. The CDR3 coding sequence is TGCGCCAGCAGCTTGCCCGGGACTAGCAGAACTAGCACAGATACGCAGTATTTT. Translation: CASSLPGTSRTSTDTQYF.

The chain recombines TRBV20-1 with TRBJ1-2; TRBD1 matches 10 bases. Germline V gives CDR1 DFQATT, CDR2 SNEGSKA (reference sequence). The J segment lost 7 bases and the V segment lost 6 bases, leaving 8 bases of the junction unmatched. This CDR3 has 13 amino acids. The CDR3 bases are TGCAGTGCACGACAGGGGGCGCTTAGTGGCTACACCTTC. Its protein product is CSARQGALSGYTF.

This clonotype was observed a few times. V gene TRBV7-2 combines with J gene TRBJ2-4, with 8 bases that match TRBD2. Trimming removed 5 bases from V and 1 base from J; junction bases left unmatched: 1. Per the germline V gene, CDR1 is SGHTA and CDR2 is FQGNSA. This CDR3 has 14 residues. CDR3 loop: CASSRGGAKNIQYF. The CDR3 bases are TGTGCCAGCAGCCGGGGGGGGGCCAAAAACATTCAGTACTTC.

The sample holds many counts of this clonotype. The chain is built from TRBV3-1 and TRBJ2-7, with TRBD2 matching over 8 bases. Germline V gene sequence: CDR1 LGHDT, CDR2 YNNKEL (reference sequence). The J segment lost 4 bases and the V segment lost 5 bases, leaving 7 bases of the junction unmatched. The CDR3 is 14 amino acids. The CDR3 loop is CASSSTSASYEQYF. Written as DNA, the CDR3 is TGTGCCAGCAGCTCGACTAGCGCGTCTTACGAGCAGTACTTC.

Ten or more counts support this clonotype. This rearrangement joins TRBV12-5 to TRBJ2-7; 7 bases map to TRBD1. Germline values: CDR1 LGHNT, CDR2 FRNRAP. The CDR3 spans 19 residues. Trimming cost V 0 bases and J 0 bases; bases outside gene matches: 14. DNA of the CDR3: TGTGCTAGTGGTTTGGTAAAACCGGGACAGACATCGAGCTCCTACGAGCAGTACTTC. It translates to CASGLVKPGQTSSSYEQYF. Full variable domain (remainder filled in from reference TRBV12-5 and TRBJ2-7): DARVTQTPRHKVTEMGQEVTMRCQPILGHNTVFWYRQTMMQGLELLAYFRNRAPLDDSGMPKDRFSAEMPDATLATLKIQPSEPRDSAVYFCASGLVKPGQTSSSYEQYFGPGTRLTVT.

The table lists this clonotype with a few counts. This chain joins TRBV10-3 and TRBJ2-7; 8 bases map to TRBD2. Per the germline V gene, CDR1 is ENHRY and CDR2 is SYGVKD. CDR3 size: 14 residues. V was clipped by 6 bases and J by 0 bases; unmatched bases: 4. CDR3 residues: CAIRDTSGSYEQYF. The CDR3 bases are TGTGCCATCAGGGACACTAGCGGCTCCTACGAGCAGTACTTC.

With regard to this clonotype: A read error may be the cause here, since a much bigger clone is one base away. The chain recombines TRBV11-3 with TRBJ1-1; D remains unclear. The germline CDR1 and CDR2 sequences are SGHNT and YENEEA. Deletions cut 2 bases from V and 6 bases from J, with 10 bases between. CDR3 length: 13 residues. CDR3 nucleotides: TGTGCCAGCAGCTTATCGAGATTCGCTGAAGCTTTCTTT. Translation: CASSLSRFAEAFF.

V and J are TRBV19 and TRBJ2-1, with 8 bases fitting TRBD2. V was pared by 8 bases and J by 6 bases, with 9 bases of the junction left unmatched. This CDR3 contains 14 residues. CDR1 and CDR2 from the germline V gene are LNHDA and SQIVND (reference sequence). The CDR3 nucleotides are TGTGCCAGTGGCACTAGCGGCACCAGCAATGAGCAGTTCTTC. Residues: CASGTSGTSNEQFF.

This clonotype turned up a few times. A much more abundant neighbour one base away suggests this may be a read error. This CDR3 is CASGTGGYTGELFF. CDR3 in DNA: TGTGCCAGCGGTACAGGGGGGTACACCGGGGAGCTGTTTTTT. This rearrangement joins TRBV28 to TRBJ2-2; the match to TRBD1 covers 8 bases. V gave up 8 bases and J gave up 3 bases; unmatched junction bases: 5. Germline CDR1 reads MDHEN; CDR2 reads SYDVKM. The CDR3 runs 14 residues.

This clonotype was detected many times. The rearrangement uses TRBV29-1 and TRBJ2-7; the match to TRBD2 covers 10 bases. The CDR3 length is 14 residues. J was trimmed by 2 bases and V by 6 bases; bases with no gene match: 7. Germline-derived CDR1 and CDR2 are SQVTM and ANQGSEA. CDR3 protein: CSVAGTSAAYEQYF. CDR3 coding DNA: TGCAGCGTGGCAGGGACTAGCGCAGCCTACGAGCAGTACTTC.

A few counts support this clonotype. The rearrangement uses TRBV20-1 and TRBJ1-4; a weak D match, TRBD1 (5 bases). The CDR3 runs to 15 residues. Germline lookup yields CDR1 DFQATT and CDR2 SNEGSKA (reference sequence). The germline V and J ends were trimmed by 0 bases and 5 bases, with 13 bases remaining between them. The chain's CDR3 is CSARDARDSNEKLFF. The CDR3 nucleotides read TGCAGTGCTAGAGACGCCCGGGACTCAAATGAAAAACTGTTTTTT.

This clonotype was picked up a small number of times. The V and J genes are TRBV4-3 and TRBJ2-1; 7 nucleotides line up with TRBD2. Unmatched junction bases numbered 7, after V lost 3 bases and J lost 2 bases. The CDR3 runs 16 residues. The germline CDR1 and CDR2 sequences are LGHNA and YSLEER. The CDR3 reads CASSQRPSGPYNEQFF. The CDR3, as DNA: TGCGCCAGCAGCCAGCGCCCTAGCGGCCCCTACAATGAGCAGTTCTTC.